This entry lists 27 T cell receptor beta chains sequenced from one sample in a study of Siglec-9 on CD8 T cells in melanoma. TCRdb's table, derived via immunoSEQ multiplex PCR, lists solely in-frame clones and lacks some. The table includes some 39,000 clones, 80% to 85% detected once. Material: Siglec-9- CD8+ T cells sorted from blood. Receptor source: a human donor in good health.

This clone was seen only a few times. This chain links TRBV5-6 with TRBJ1-1; D is ambiguous. The CDR3 is made up of 12 amino acids. Germline V lookup: CDR1 SGHDT, CDR2 YYEEEE. The ends were cut back, 2 bases at V and 1 base at J, with 3 bases in the middle. This chain's CDR3 is CASSFGNTEAFF. The DNA of the CDR3 is TGTGCCAGCAGCTTCGGGAACACTGAAGCTTTCTTT.

This chain uses TRBV5-8 with TRBJ2-3; 14 bases map to TRBD2. The CDR3 is 19 amino acids. The V segment lost 0 bases and the J segment 6 bases; nucleotides outside the gene matches: 12. In germline, CDR1 is SGHTS, CDR2 YDEGEE. The chain's CDR3 is CASSLAPTRLAGGLDTQYF. CDR3 nucleotides: TGTGCCAGCAGCTTGGCCCCTACAAGACTAGCGGGAGGGCTTGATACGCAGTATTTT.

This clone is medium-sized within its sample. The rearrangement links TRBV5-6 to TRBJ1-1, with D unresolved. This CDR3 spans 12 amino acids. Trimming left V 6 bases short and J 4 bases short, with 10 bases between. The germline gives CDR1 SGHDT, CDR2 YYEEEE. CDR3 DNA: TGTGCCAGCATCGGTGGTAGCACTGAAGCTTTCTTT. Translated, it gives CASIGGSTEAFF.

The chain is built from TRBV29-1 and TRBJ2-7; 9 bases are shared with TRBD1. The trim removed 7 bases at V and 2 bases at J, leaving 3 bases unmatched. Germline V CDR1 and CDR2: SQVTM, ANQGSEA. This CDR3 contains 12 residues. CDR3 bases: TGCAGCGGCGGGACAGGGACCTACGAGCAGTACTTC. It yields the protein CSGGTGTYEQYF.

The rearrangement links TRBV29-1 to TRBJ2-7, with D possibly matching TRBD2 (7 bases). This CDR3 is 15 amino acids long. V dropped 7 bases and J dropped 2 bases, with 21 bases sitting between them. Germline CDR1 is SQVTM and CDR2 is ANQGSEA. In DNA form, the CDR3 reads TGCAGCGCCGGGGAGGGGGGAGTCTCCCCCTACGAGCAGTACTTC. This encodes CSAGEGGVSPYEQYF.

This chain uses TRBV11-2 with TRBJ2-1, with a weak D call TRBD2 (6 bases). The CDR3 is made up of 16 amino acids. Between the trimmed V and J ends, which lost 5 bases and 5 bases, there was a span of 19 bases. The germline V gene has CDR1 SGHAT and CDR2 FQNNGV. The CDR3: CASSPGGGRINNEQFF. CDR3 DNA sequence: TGTGCCAGCAGCCCAGGAGGAGGGAGGATCAACAATGAGCAGTTCTTC. The whole variable domain, remainder taken from reference TRBV11-2 and TRBJ2-1, is EAGVAQSPRYKIIEKRQSVAFWCNPISGHATLYWYQQILGQGPKLLIQFQNNGVVDDSQLPKDRFSAERLKGVDSTLKIQPAKLEDSAVYLCASSPGGGRINNEQFFGPGTRLTVL.

The rearrangement links TRBV6-5 to TRBJ1-1, with a possible D match to TRBD1 (5 bases). This CDR3 spans 14 amino acids. Between the trimmed V and J ends, which lost 4 bases and 4 bases, there was a span of 13 bases. From germline, CDR1 is MNHEY and CDR2 SVGAGI. This chain's CDR3 is CASSSYQGGTEAFF. As DNA, the CDR3 is TGTGCCAGCAGTTCGTATCAGGGTGGCACTGAAGCTTTCTTT.

In its sample, this clone was seen once. CDR3 nucleotides: TGTGCCAGCAGCCAAACTAGCGGGGGGCACAATGAGCAGTTCTTC. Translation gives CASSQTSGGHNEQFF. The chain is built from TRBV11-1 and TRBJ2-1; 12 bases map to TRBD2. CDR3 length: 15 amino acids. The V gene end was trimmed by 5 bases and the J gene end by 5 bases; junction bases not matched to a gene: 4. Germline V CDR1 and CDR2: SGHAT, FQDESV (reference sequence). Variable domain in full (rest from reference TRBV11-1 and TRBJ2-1): EAEVAQSPRYKITEKSQAVAFWCDPISGHATLYWYRQILGQGPELLVQFQDESVVDDSQLPKDRFSAERLKGVDSTLKIQPAELGDSAMYLCASSQTSGGHNEQFFGPGTRLTVL.

This clone was observed a handful of times. Its ends do not fully match the called genes, so a read error is possible. The chain joins TRBV7-7 to TRBJ2-7; 13 positions match TRBD2. Germline V lookup: CDR1 SSHAT, CDR2 FNYEAQ (reference sequence). The CDR3 covers 14 residues. The CDR3: CASSSGTSGTEQYF. The CDR3 coding sequence is TGTGCTAGCAGCTCCGGGACTAGCGGGACCGAGCAGTACTTC.

This clone was found a few times. The chain links TRBV11-2 to TRBJ1-1, with 7 bases that match TRBD1. The CDR3 has 14 residues. Germline V gene sequence: CDR1 SGHAT, CDR2 FQNNGV. Unmatched junction bases numbered 11, after V lost 6 bases and J lost 7 bases. CDR3 protein: CASSSIQGYNEAFF. Written as DNA, the CDR3 is TGTGCCAGCAGTTCTATACAGGGGTATAATGAAGCTTTCTTT.

The CDR3 nucleotides read TGTGCCAGCAGTTCTCCGGGCCCAAGCACAGATACGCAGTATTTT. It encodes CASSSPGPSTDTQYF. The chain couples TRBV6-7 to TRBJ2-3; D gene uncertain. TRBV6-7 is an ORF, with its function uncertain. CDR3 length equals 15 residues. V was trimmed by 4 bases and J by 0 bases, leaving 11 bases between them.

The rearrangement links TRBV11-3 to TRBJ2-1; D remains ambiguous. Germline V CDR1 and CDR2: SGHNT, YENEEA. The V end lost 5 bases, the J end lost 3 bases, and 8 bases lay between the germline ends. The CDR3 length is 13 residues. The CDR3 coding sequence is TGTGCCAGCAGCATGAAGGGCTACAATGAGCAGTTCTTC. Residues: CASSMKGYNEQFF.

The chain has TRBV11-3 and TRBJ1-2; 8 nucleotides match TRBD1. The CDR3 contains 13 residues. Trimming cost V 3 bases and J 7 bases; bases outside gene matches: 4. The germline CDR1 and CDR2 sequences are SGHNT and YENEEA. The CDR3 DNA is TGTGCCAGCAGCTTGTCAGGGGGCTCTGGCTACACCTTC. It codes for CASSLSGGSGYTF.

The J gene is TRBJ2-3, the V gene TRBV4-2; D remains unclear. CDR3 length: 12 residues. With 1 base removed from V and 2 bases from J, the gap between germline ends came to 1 base. The germline CDR1 and CDR2 sequences are LGHNA and YNFKEQ. The CDR3 sequence: CASSQATDTQYF. DNA for the CDR3: TGTGCCAGCAGCCAAGCCACAGATACGCAGTATTTT.

The chain combines TRBV27 with TRBJ2-1, with D unclear. CDR3 length equals 15 residues. Per germline, CDR1 MNHEY and CDR2 SMNVEV (reference sequence). The V gene lost 8 bases and the J gene lost 3 bases, with 17 bases spanning the gap. In nucleotides, the CDR3 is TGTGCCAGCGGTTCGGCGGTAAACGTCTACAATGAGCAGTTCTTC. It is translated as CASGSAVNVYNEQFF.

CDR3 in amino acids: CASGFGTGVDEQYF. CDR3 DNA: TGTGCTAGTGGTTTTGGCACAGGGGTCGACGAGCAGTACTTC. This rearrangement joins TRBV12-5 to TRBJ2-7; TRBD1 matches 7 bases. This CDR3 is built from 14 residues. V lost 3 bases to trimming and J lost 5 bases; unmatched junction nucleotides: 7. Germline CDR1 LGHNT, CDR2 FRNRAP.

A single count supports this clone. The J gene is TRBJ1-5, the V gene TRBV7-8; no clear D gene. V lost 0 bases to trimming and J lost 0 bases, with 18 bases between them. Per germline, CDR1 SGHVS and CDR2 FQNEAQ. This CDR3 has 19 residues. CDR3 in amino acids: CASSLALAGAHYSNQPQHF. As DNA, the CDR3 is TGTGCCAGCAGCTTAGCGCTTGCAGGTGCGCATTATAGCAATCAGCCCCAGCATTTT.

In this sample, this clone turned up a few times. This rearrangement joins TRBV19 to TRBJ2-2; 13 bases agree with TRBD2. J was trimmed by 7 bases and V by 8 bases; bases with no gene match: 7. Germline lookup yields CDR1 LNHDA and CDR2 SQIVND (reference sequence). There are 15 residues in the CDR3. The CDR3 reads CASGWTSGSIGELFF. The CDR3 DNA sequence: TGTGCCAGTGGATGGACTAGCGGGAGTATCGGGGAGCTGTTTTTT.

The chain links TRBV7-2 to TRBJ1-4; 8 bases fit TRBD1. Trimming at V came to 4 bases and at J to 3 bases, leaving 7 bases not matched to a gene. The germline gives CDR1 SGHTA, CDR2 FQGNSA. This CDR3 is built from 16 residues. CDR3: CASSSGPGGSNEKLFF. The CDR3 DNA reads TGTGCCAGCAGCTCGGGACCAGGGGGCTCTAATGAAAAACTGTTTTTT.

The genes are TRBV19 and TRBJ2-2; TRBD1 might be the D (6 bases). The CDR3 is made up of 15 amino acids. Germline V gene lookup returns CDR1 LNHDA and CDR2 SQIVND (reference sequence). With 5 bases removed from V and 3 bases from J, the gap between germline ends came to 13 bases. CDR3 bases: TGTGCCAGTAGTTCCGGGACACACGACACCGGGGAGCTGTTTTTT. Translation: CASSSGTHDTGELFF.

This chain links TRBV5-8 with TRBJ2-5; TRBD1 aligns across 12 bases. In germline, CDR1 is SGHTS, CDR2 YDEGEE. J lost 4 bases, V lost 3 bases, and 13 bases had no gene match. The CDR3 consists of 18 residues. CDR3 bases: TGTGCCAGCAGCTCACTCGAAGGACGGGACAGGGGGCGAGAGACCCAGTACTTC. It encodes CASSSLEGRDRGRETQYF.

The CDR3 sequence is CASSIVGLDYNEQFF. As DNA, the CDR3 is TGTGCCAGTAGTATAGTTGGCTTGGACTACAATGAGCAGTTCTTC. This chain uses TRBV19 with TRBJ2-1, with D hard to call. V was trimmed by 1 base and J by 3 bases, leaving 10 bases between them. CDR3 size: 15 residues. Germline lookup yields CDR1 LNHDA and CDR2 SQIVND (reference sequence).

The rearrangement links TRBV7-9 to TRBJ1-5; D gene unclear. The germline V gene encodes CDR1 SEHNR and CDR2 FQNEAQ (reference sequence). The V gene lost 1 base and the J gene lost 2 bases, with 3 bases spanning the gap. This CDR3 has 13 residues. CDR3 sequence (DNA): TGTGCCAGCAGCTTAGATGGCAATCAGCCCCAGCATTTT. Amino acid sequence: CASSLDGNQPQHF.

This sequence joins TRBV27 and TRBJ2-1; TRBD1 aligns across 10 bases. The ends lost 0 bases at V and 8 bases at J; junction bases unmatched: 1. This CDR3 has 14 residues. Per germline, CDR1 MNHEY and CDR2 SMNVEV (reference sequence). In nucleotides, the CDR3 is TGTGCCAGCAGTTTATCAGGGACAGGGGATGAGCAGTTCTTC. Amino acids: CASSLSGTGDEQFF.

V is TRBV6-5 and J is TRBJ1-4, with a possible D match to TRBD1 (5 bases). Per germline, CDR1 MNHEY and CDR2 SVGAGI. The CDR3 has 15 amino acids. The ends were cut back, 0 bases at V and 7 bases at J, with 12 bases in the middle. CDR3 coding DNA: TGTGCCAGCAGTTACTCGGGGGGGAACGGTGAAAAACTGTTTTTT. Translation gives CASSYSGGNGEKLFF.

The gene calls are TRBV10-2 and TRBJ1-4, with 7 positions matching TRBD1. The germline gives CDR1 WSHSY, CDR2 SAAADI. Trimming removed 3 bases from V and 5 bases from J; junction bases left unmatched: 6. The CDR3 has 15 residues. In DNA form, the CDR3 reads TGCGCCAGCAGTGATTGGGGGACAGAGAATGAAAAACTGTTTTTT. This translates into CASSDWGTENEKLFF.

J is TRBJ2-6 and V is TRBV9; 9 bases are a match to TRBD1. Germline CDR1 reads SGDLS; CDR2 reads YYNGEE. There are 18 residues in the CDR3. The V and J ends lost 0 bases and 2 bases, in that order; junction bases with no gene match: 6. CDR3 sequence: CASSVDGTGFTGANVLTF. CDR3 sequence (DNA): TGTGCCAGCAGCGTAGACGGGACAGGGTTCACTGGGGCCAACGTCCTGACTTTC.